One and the same sample provided the 15 T cell receptor beta chains below, sequenced in a study of shared clonotypes between healthy human individuals. Generated by immunoSEQ multiplex PCR, the TCRdb table keeps only in-frame clones and is missing some. The sample has 2 million to 3 million clones; roughly 93% are singletons. The specimen sequenced was naive CD4+ T cells from PBMCs. Sample subset: CD45RA+ positively selected. All receptors derive from a young man in good health. Some clones in this sample may be carry-over from other donors' samples.

CDR3 amino acids: CAGREALNTEAFF. CDR3 in DNA: TGTGCCGGGCGGGAGGCTTTGAACACTGAAGCTTTCTTT. The chain has TRBV18 and TRBJ1-1; D is unclear. Per the germline V gene, CDR1 is KGHSH and CDR2 is LQKENI. Trimming pared 11 bases from V and 0 bases from J, leaving 13 bases between. This CDR3 is built from 13 residues. The complete variable domain, with remaining parts taken from reference TRBV18 and TRBJ1-1, reads NAGVMQNPRHLVRRRGQEARLRCSPMKGHSHVYWYRQLPEEGLKFMVYLQKENIIDESGMPKERFSAEFPKEGPSILRIQQVVRGDSAAYFCAGREALNTEAFFGQGTRLTVV.

In DNA form, the CDR3 reads TGTGCCAGCAGCGTAGTTCCCTCTGGGGATACGCAGTATTTT. Encoded protein: CASSVVPSGDTQYF. The chain carries TRBV9 and TRBJ2-3, with D unclear. Trimming cost V 0 bases and J 6 bases, with 11 bases left between them. Germline values: CDR1 SGDLS, CDR2 YYNGEE. CDR3 size: 14 residues.

The chain employs TRBV5-8 and TRBJ2-2, with 9 bases that match TRBD1. With 2 bases clipped from V and 6 bases from J, the junction kept 5 bases outside the gene matches. The V gene's germline CDR1 is SGHTS and CDR2 YDEGEE. CDR3 length: 15 amino acids. For the CDR3, the DNA is TGTGCCAGCAGCTTCCTCCGGGACAGGGCCGGGGAGCTGTTTTTT. Its translation: CASSFLRDRAGELFF.

CDR3 sequence reads: CASSLLVGQGKFF. CDR3 coding DNA: TGTGCCAGCAGCTTATTAGTTGGGCAGGGTAAGTTCTTC. The V call is TRBV7-3, the J call TRBJ2-1, with D possibly matching TRBD1 (5 bases). V was clipped by 2 bases and J by 14 bases, with 16 bases between them. The CDR3 length is 13 residues. Germline V gene data show CDR1 as SGHTA and CDR2 as FQGTGA.

This clone was counted a single time. V and J are TRBV5-1 and TRBJ2-1; 9 bases line up with TRBD1. Germline lookup yields CDR1 SGHRS and CDR2 YFSETQ. V shed 3 bases and J 5 bases; nucleotides not matched to a gene: 6. The CDR3 length is 15 residues. Here the CDR3 DNA reads TGCGCCAGCAGCTCTGGGGACAGGGACAACAATGAGCAGTTCTTC. It codes for CASSSGDRDNNEQFF.

The chain links TRBV5-1 to TRBJ2-2; tentatively, D is TRBD2 (6 bases). Germline-derived CDR1 and CDR2 are SGHRS and YFSETQ. This CDR3 contains 15 residues. The ends were cut back, 3 bases at V and 2 bases at J, with 11 bases in the middle. The chain's CDR3 is CASSWGVGNTGELFF. The CDR3 DNA sequence: TGCGCCAGCAGCTGGGGGGTTGGAAACACCGGGGAGCTGTTTTTT.

The chain links TRBV6-6 to TRBJ1-3; no clear D gene. Germline CDR1 reads MNHNY; CDR2 reads SVGAGI (reference sequence). The CDR3 spans 16 residues. Deletions cut 2 bases from V and 0 bases from J, with 11 bases between. DNA for the CDR3: TGTGCCAGCAGTTACCGCACAGCCGACTCTGGAAACACCATATATTTT. Protein sequence: CASSYRTADSGNTIYF.

The V and J genes are TRBV5-1 and TRBJ2-2; TRBD1 aligns across 10 bases. Germline V gives CDR1 SGHRS, CDR2 YFSETQ. The length of the CDR3 is 17 residues. The trim removed 0 bases at V and 4 bases at J, leaving 6 bases unmatched. The CDR3 DNA sequence: TGCGCCAGCAGCTTGGACGGCGGGGACAGGGGCACCGGGGAGCTGTTTTTT. This sequence encodes CASSLDGGDRGTGELFF.

The V and J genes are TRBV7-9 and TRBJ1-1; TRBD1 might be the D (5 bases). Between the trimmed V and J ends, which lost 1 base and 3 bases, there was a span of 18 bases. The CDR3 totals 17 residues. Germline V gene lookup returns CDR1 SEHNR and CDR2 FQNEAQ (reference sequence). Written as DNA, the CDR3 is TGTGCCAGCAGCTTAGGGCAGGGAGGGGCGTCGGACACTGAAGCTTTCTTT. This codes for CASSLGQGGASDTEAFF.

The chain combines TRBV27 with TRBJ2-2, with D maybe TRBD2 (5 bases). The ends were cut back, 5 bases at V and 1 base at J, with 11 bases in the middle. This CDR3 spans 15 amino acids. Germline lookup yields CDR1 MNHEY and CDR2 SMNVEV (reference sequence). The DNA for the CDR3 is TGTGCCAGCAGTCCCCGGGATTTGAACACCGGGGAGCTGTTTTTT. Residues: CASSPRDLNTGELFF.

About this clone itself: Other DNA sequences within the sample encode an identical CDR3. The V call is TRBV4-1, the J call TRBJ2-2; 10 bases are shared with TRBD1. The germline CDR1 and CDR2 sequences are MGHRA and YSYEKL. This CDR3 has 16 residues. V lost 3 bases, J lost 3 bases, and 4 bases stayed unmatched. CDR3 nucleotide sequence: TGCGCCAGCAGCCAGGAGGGACAGGGGTACACCGGGGAGCTGTTTTTT. Its translation: CASSQEGQGYTGELFF.

V gene TRBV28 combines with J gene TRBJ1-1; perhaps TRBD1 as D (6 bases). The CDR3 is made up of 14 amino acids. The germline V and J ends were trimmed by 2 bases and 7 bases, with 14 bases remaining between them. Germline V lookup: CDR1 MDHEN, CDR2 SYDVKM. The CDR3 DNA reads TGTGCCAGCAGTTTAACAGGGTATAGGGGTGAAGCTTTCTTT. This gives the protein CASSLTGYRGEAFF.

J is TRBJ2-7 and V is TRBV7-2; D is unresolved. The V gene's germline CDR1 is SGHTA and CDR2 FQGNSA. The CDR3 is made up of 13 amino acids. The ends were cut back, 5 bases at V and 4 bases at J, with 12 bases in the middle. CDR3 region: CASSIRTGYEQYF. CDR3 DNA: TGTGCCAGCAGCATACGGACCGGTTACGAGCAGTACTTC.

The chain has TRBV5-1 and TRBJ2-3, with 12 bases fitting TRBD1. In germline, CDR1 is SGHRS, CDR2 YFSETQ. This CDR3 comprises 17 residues. V trimming: 4 bases; J trimming: 1 base; junction bases outside the gene matches: 7. The CDR3 spells CASSPSGTGGRTDTQYF. The CDR3 DNA follows: TGCGCCAGCAGCCCGAGCGGGACAGGGGGCCGCACAGATACGCAGTATTTT.

The chain carries TRBV28 and TRBJ1-2, with TRBD1 as a possible D gene (6 bases). Trimming left V 11 bases short and J 2 bases short, with 15 bases between. This CDR3 contains 13 residues. Germline V gives CDR1 MDHEN, CDR2 SYDVKM. The CDR3 DNA follows: TGTGCCCTCTGGGCAGGGGCCAACTATGGCTACACCTTC. Its translation: CALWAGANYGYTF.